This T cell receptor beta chain was recorded in a study of CD8 T cells in ankylosing spondylitis. CDR3 size: 13 residues. V was pared by 3 bases and J by 10 bases, with 15 bases between. Molecular-barcoded quantitative 5'-RACE produced these TCR beta libraries. Using its own MiXCR run on the 5' RACE reads, TCRdb lists one record per CDR3 protein. In the table there are approximately 250,000 distinct CDR3 sequences, under 8.5% of which are singletons. Study conclusions and caveats: Past research had described some motif variants in reactive arthritis synovial fluid and blood. For ankylosing spondylitis blood, a TCR beta motif of several highly homologous variants appeared characteristic. Reports say disease-linked clones showed up significantly more in matched ankylosing spondylitis synovial fluid.

In regard to this clonotype: Its specificity is unknown. Just one base apart from a much larger clone, this may be a read error.

This receptor was obtained from a female donor with ankylosing spondylitis or in good health (not recorded which). Material: blood, either unsorted or a sorted T cell fraction (not recorded which). The chain has TRBV12-3 or TRBV12-4 and TRBJ1-2; D is uncertain. CDR3 in amino acids: CASSLGFNDDYTF. The CDR3 DNA is TGTGCCAGCAGTTTGGGGTTTAATGATGACTACACCTTC.